This T cell receptor beta chain was sequenced for a study of T cell responses to AZD1222 COVID-19 vaccine. General study results and limits: Spike was spanned by vaccine-associated CD4 TCRs, with dominance at 160-218 and 743-854. Epitopes outside B.1.351 and B.1.1.7 mutated regions reportedly drew nearly half of spike TCRs.

Germline CDR1 and CDR2: SGHDT and YYEEEE. Trimming cost V 2 bases and J 8 bases, with 16 bases left between them. This CDR3 region has 14 residues. The data were produced by immunoSEQ multiplex PCR, yet TCRdb's version contains in-frame clones alone and is incomplete. The sample yields around 150,000 clones, approximately 85% seen once. Of note for this clone: Its antigen is unknown.

The chain combines TRBV5-6 with TRBJ1-2; no reliable D call. The clonotype was recovered from an adult who received the MenACWY meningococcal vaccine as a control. This specimen consisted of peripheral blood, obtained 28 days after the second dose of the MenACWY control vaccine. In nucleotides, the CDR3 is TGTGCCAGCAGCTTTCGACGGAGCTTCGGGGGCTACACCTTC. The encoded protein is CASSFRRSFGGYTF.